These T cell receptor beta chains were read from a single sample in a study of cytomegalovirus exposure and HLA in healthy donors. Sequencing used immunoSEQ multiplex PCR; TCRdb keeps in-frame clones, though not all of them. The sample carries more than 250,000 clones, around 87% recorded once. Source material: PBMCs. The source of these receptors is a woman in her twenties or thirties in good health and CMV-seropositive. CDR3s include the opening cysteine and the closing phenylalanine or tryptophan. D genes are given only for firm matches. The size of a clone is reported for some rows only, either as once, few or many, or as a class for expanded clones.

TRBV5-6	-	-	TRBJ1-2	TGTGCCAGCAGCTTGCAGGGGCGCTCTGGCTACACCTTC	CASSLQGRSGYTF
TRBV18	-	TRBD2	TRBJ2-3	TGTGCCAGCTCACCAGGGAGGGCCATTTCAGATACGCAGTATTTT	CASSPGRAISDTQYF
TRBV27	-	-	TRBJ2-1	TGTGCCAGCAGTTTACGGGGAGGATCCTACAATGAGCAGTTCTTC	CASSLRGGSYNEQFF
TRBV7-9	few	TRBD1	TRBJ1-5	TGTGCCAGCAGCTTGACAGGGAATAGCAATCAGCCCCAGCATTTT	CASSLTGNSNQPQHF
TRBV30	-	-	TRBJ2-5	TGTGCCTGGACCGGGACCTCGGGGGAGACCCAGTACTTC	CAWTGTSGETQYF
TRBV9	-	TRBD2	TRBJ2-3	TGTGCCAGCAGCGACGAGACTAGCGGGAGCACAGATACGCAGTATTTT	CASSDETSGSTDTQYF
TRBV2	-	TRBD1	TRBJ1-5	TGTGCCAGCAGTGAAATGCCCCCGGACAGGGTAGTGGGGCAGCCCCAGCATTTT	CASSEMPPDRVVGQPQHF
TRBV6-6	-	TRBD2	TRBJ2-1	TGTGCCAGCAGCCGAGGGAGGACTAGCGTAAATGAGCAGTTCTTC	CASSRGRTSVNEQFF
TRBV4-3	-	TRBD2	TRBJ2-3	TGCGCCAGCAGCCAAGATACGGGGGGGCAAACAGATACGCAGTATTTT	CASSQDTGGQTDTQYF
TRBV5-6	-	TRBD2	TRBJ2-1	TGTGCCAGCAGCTTGGGGGCGGGAGGGGCCTACAATGAGCAGTTCTTC	CASSLGAGGAYNEQFF
TRBV2	-	-	TRBJ1-5	TGTGCCAGCACCAACCGAGGGAATCAGCCCCAGCATTTT	CASTNRGNQPQHF
TRBV14	-	TRBD2	TRBJ2-1	TGTGCCAGCAGCCAAGATAGCGGGAGCTCCTACAATGAGCAGTTCTTC	CASSQDSGSSYNEQFF
TRBV7-9	-	TRBD1	TRBJ2-7	TGTGCCAGCAGCCCGACAGGGGGCGAGCAGTACTTC	CASSPTGGEQYF
TRBV19	-	-	TRBJ2-1	TGTGCCAGTAGTATAGACGGCGGGGTACCCTACAATGAGCAGTTCTTC	CASSIDGGVPYNEQFF
TRBV13	-	TRBD2	TRBJ2-1	TGTGCCAGCAGCTTAGACCTCGCTAGCGGGCATTACAATGAGCAGTTCTTC	CASSLDLASGHYNEQFF
TRBV29-1	-	-	TRBJ1-1	TGCAGCGTTAGCTTGGCAGGTTTGAACACTGAAGCTTTCTTT	CSVSLAGLNTEAFF
TRBV19	-	-	TRBJ1-2	TGTGCCAGTAGTATACGGGGAGAGAACTATGGCTACACCTTC	CASSIRGENYGYTF
TRBV20-1	-	-	TRBJ1-2	TGCAGTCCTAACTATGGCTACACCTTC	CSPNYGYTF
TRBV7-2	once	TRBD2	TRBJ2-1	TGTGCCAGCAGCGAAAATTCTGGACTAGGACAGTTCTTC	CASSENSGLGQFF
TRBV6-4	-	TRBD2	TRBJ2-1	TGTGCCAGCAGCTTACTAGCGGGGGTGGGTGAGCAGTTCTTC	CASSLLAGVGEQFF
TRBV7-2	-	-	TRBJ1-2	TGTGCCAGCAGCTTAGGACACAGCGATGGCTACACCTTC	CASSLGHSDGYTF
TRBV7-9	once	TRBD1	TRBJ1-2	TGTGCCAGCAGCCCCCGGGACAGCAACTATGGCTACACCTTC	CASSPRDSNYGYTF
TRBV4-2	once	TRBD1	TRBJ1-6	TGTGCCAGCAGCCAAGTAGGGACAGGGGACTCACCCCTCCACTTT	CASSQVGTGDSPLHF
TRBV27	-	TRBD1	TRBJ1-5	TGTGCCAGCAGTCCCCGGGACAGGGGAGGGGACCAGCCCCAGCATTTT	CASSPRDRGGDQPQHF
TRBV9	-	-	TRBJ2-5	TGTGCCAGCAGCGCTACGGGGGCGGTCCAAGAGACCCAGTACTTC	CASSATGAVQETQYF
TRBV18	-	TRBD2	TRBJ2-1	TGTGCCAGCTCAGGACTAGCGGCACACGGTGAGCAGTTCTTC	CASSGLAAHGEQFF
TRBV15	-	TRBD1	TRBJ2-7	TGTGCCACCAGCAGAACAGGGGACTCCTACGAGCAGTACTTC	CATSRTGDSYEQYF
TRBV4-3	-	-	TRBJ1-3	TGCGCCAGCAGCCAAAGGCCGGGACTTGACACCATATATTTT	CASSQRPGLDTIYF
TRBV6-6	few	-	TRBJ2-7	TGTGCCAGCAGTACAACAGGGAACTTAGAGCAGTACTTC	CASSTTGNLEQYF
TRBV10-1	-	TRBD2	TRBJ2-7	TGCGCCAGCCCAGACCTAAGCGGGAGGGCCGTCCACGAGCAGTACTTC	CASPDLSGRAVHEQYF
TRBV5-1	-	TRBD2	TRBJ2-1	TGCGCCAGCAGCTCCCCGACTAGCGGGGGGGATGAGCAGTTCTTC	CASSSPTSGGDEQFF
TRBV9	-	-	TRBJ1-1	TGTGCCAGCAGCCCCCTCATCGGGCTGGGTACTGAAGCTTTCTTT	CASSPLIGLGTEAFF
TRBV28	-	TRBD1	TRBJ1-2	TGTGCCAGCAACTTAGACAGGGGGCCTGGCTACACCTTC	CASNLDRGPGYTF
TRBV28	many	TRBD1	TRBJ1-1	TGTGCCAGCAGTAGGGACAGGGGTGACACTGAAGCTTTCTTT	CASSRDRGDTEAFF
TRBV7-7	-	-	TRBJ2-2	TGTGCCAGCAGCCTTGGTGCTGAATCCGGGGAGCTGTTTTTT	CASSLGAESGELFF
TRBV27	-	-	TRBJ2-7	TGTGCCAGCAGTTTTCTATGGGACCGAGCCTACGAGCAGTACTTC	CASSFLWDRAYEQYF
TRBV27	-	-	TRBJ1-5	TGTGCCAGCAGTTTATATGAGGGAGGGCAGCCCCAGCATTTT	CASSLYEGGQPQHF
TRBV5-4	-	TRBD1	TRBJ2-1	TGTGCCAGCAGCTTGGCTTTGCGGGACAGGGGAGGCAATGAGCAGTTCTTC	CASSLALRDRGGNEQFF
TRBV6-5	once	TRBD1	TRBJ2-7	TGTGCCAGCAGTCCCGGGACAGGGCCCGAGCAGTACTTC	CASSPGTGPEQYF
TRBV9	-	-	TRBJ2-1	TGTGCCAGCAGCGTCGCTTTAGATATGACTAGGGGCAATGAGCAGTTCTTC	CASSVALDMTRGNEQFF
TRBV4-1	once	-	TRBJ2-1	TGCGCCAGCAGCCAAGCAAGGGGCTCATACAATGAGCAGTTCTTC	CASSQARGSYNEQFF
TRBV4-3	-	TRBD2	TRBJ2-6	TGCGCCAGCAGCCCCCAAGGGAGGGCTGGGGCCAACGTCCTGACTTTC	CASSPQGRAGANVLTF
TRBV29-1	-	-	TRBJ2-7	TGCAGCGTTGAGCAGGGGCATCTCGAGCAGTACTTC	CSVEQGHLEQYF
TRBV7-9	-	TRBD1	TRBJ2-4	TGTGCCAGCAGCTCCGACAGGGTTCTAGCCAAAAACATTCAGTACTTC	CASSSDRVLAKNIQYF
TRBV29-1	-	TRBD1	TRBJ2-3	TGCAGCGTAGGGACAGGGACAGATACGCAGTATTTT	CSVGTGTDTQYF
TRBV28	few	-	TRBJ2-7	TGTGCCAGCGGCAACATGGGTCAAGGCTATGAGCAGTACTTC	CASGNMGQGYEQYF
TRBV4-1	once	-	TRBJ2-1	TGCGCCAGCAGCCAAGGCGGCGGCCGGGGAGGTGAGCAGTTCTTC	CASSQGGGRGGEQFF
TRBV29-1	-	TRBD2	TRBJ2-1	TGCAGCGTTGAAGCGGGAGGGCAGGGTGAGCAGTTCTTC	CSVEAGGQGEQFF
TRBV10-3	-	-	TRBJ2-3	TGTGCCATCAGTGTGACTCCCGTAGCTAGCACAGATACGCAGTATTTT	CAISVTPVASTDTQYF
TRBV27	once	-	TRBJ1-2	TGTGCCAGCAGTTTGGGGCTGCGCTATGGCTACACCTTC	CASSLGLRYGYTF
TRBV5-1	few	TRBD1	TRBJ2-2	TGCGCCAGCAGCAGACAGGGTGAGGACACCGGGGAGCTGTTTTTT	CASSRQGEDTGELFF
TRBV18	-	TRBD2	TRBJ2-7	TGTGCCAGCTCACCAGCGGGGCTAGCGGGAGACGAGCAGTACTTC	CASSPAGLAGDEQYF
TRBV28	-	-	TRBJ1-4	TGTGCCAGCAGTCCCCCCACAGGTTCTAATGAAAAACTGTTTTTT	CASSPPTGSNEKLFF